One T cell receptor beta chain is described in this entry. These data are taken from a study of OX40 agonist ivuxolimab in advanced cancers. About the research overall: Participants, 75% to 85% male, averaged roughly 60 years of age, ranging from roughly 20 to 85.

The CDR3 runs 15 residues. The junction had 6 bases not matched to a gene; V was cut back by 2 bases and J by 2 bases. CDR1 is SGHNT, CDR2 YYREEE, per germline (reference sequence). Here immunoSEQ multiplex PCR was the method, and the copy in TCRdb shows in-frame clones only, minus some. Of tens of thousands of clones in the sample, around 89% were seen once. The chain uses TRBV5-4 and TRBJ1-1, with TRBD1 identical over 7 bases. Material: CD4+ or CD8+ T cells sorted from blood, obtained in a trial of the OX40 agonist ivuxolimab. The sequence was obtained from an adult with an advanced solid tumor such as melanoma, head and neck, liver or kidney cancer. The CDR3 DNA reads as TGTGCCAGCAGCTTCGACAGGGCCCTTAACACTGAAGCTTTCTTT. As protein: CASSFDRALNTEAFF.